A single sample gave rise to the 15 T cell receptor beta chains below, sequenced in a study of PD-L1 blockade in urothelial cancer. The table came from immunoSEQ multiplex PCR; TCRdb's copy has only in-frame clones and leaves some out. In the table there are approximately 94,000 clones, 80% to 90% of which are singletons. Indicated time point: pretreatment peripheral blood. This specimen consisted of PBMCs, obtained around atezolizumab (anti-PD-L1) treatment. The source of these receptors is a man aged 55 to 69 with urothelial cancer.

CDR3 sequence reads: CASSPIRRPSSGNTIYF. CDR3 in DNA: TGTGCCAGCTCACCTATACGGAGGCCGTCCTCTGGAAACACCATATATTTT. The chain links TRBV18 to TRBJ1-3, with no clear D. Trimming removed 3 bases from V and 0 bases from J, with 15 bases in between. CDR1 and CDR2 (germline): KGHSH, LQKENI. The CDR3 is 17 residues long.

CDR3 sequence: CASRTSGGEKTQYF. The CDR3, as DNA: TGCGCCAGCAGGACTAGCGGGGGGGAAAAGACCCAGTACTTC. V gene TRBV5-1 combines with J gene TRBJ2-5, with 14 bases fitting TRBD2. CDR1 and CDR2 from the germline V gene are SGHRS and YFSETQ. This CDR3 is 14 amino acids long. The J segment lost 6 bases and the V segment lost 5 bases, leaving 3 bases of the junction unmatched.

The J gene is TRBJ2-1, the V gene TRBV10-1, with D possibly matching TRBD1 (6 bases). V was trimmed by 0 bases and J by 7 bases, leaving 10 bases between them. The CDR3 is 14 amino acids. Germline assignment: CDR1 WNHNN and CDR2 SYGVQD (reference sequence). CDR3 sequence reads: CASSESSGVNEQFF. The CDR3 DNA follows: TGCGCCAGCAGTGAGTCGTCAGGGGTGAATGAGCAGTTCTTC.

This clone was picked up a small number of times. The chain joins TRBV30 to TRBJ1-5, with D tentatively TRBD1 (6 bases). Trimming took 2 bases from V and 9 from J, leaving 20 bases between them. The CDR3 runs to 15 residues. Germline V lookup: CDR1 GTSNPN, CDR2 SVGIG (reference sequence). CDR3 in amino acids: CAWSSYRERSGPQHF. For the CDR3, the DNA is TGTGCCTGGAGTTCCTACAGGGAGCGCTCGGGGCCCCAGCATTTT.

This clone was seen a single time. The CDR3 DNA sequence: TGCGCCAGCAGCTCCCAGGGGGCCTCGGATACGCAGTATTTT. Its translation is CASSSQGASDTQYF. This chain uses TRBV5-1 with TRBJ2-3, with 8 nucleotides matching TRBD1. This CDR3 comprises 14 residues. V lost 3 bases, J lost 6 bases, and 6 bases stayed unmatched. Per the germline V gene, CDR1 is SGHRS and CDR2 is YFSETQ.

This clone was observed a few times. This chain connects TRBV19 to TRBJ1-6, with TRBD1 matching over 8 bases. Germline V gene sequence: CDR1 LNHDA, CDR2 SQIVND (reference sequence). The CDR3 has 15 amino acids. V lost 6 bases to trimming and J lost 7 bases; unmatched junction nucleotides: 8. In DNA, the CDR3 is TGTGCCAGTAGGAAATCAAGACAGGGGAATTCACCCCTCCACTTT. Its translation: CASRKSRQGNSPLHF. The full variable domain, rest sourced from reference TRBV19 and TRBJ1-6, is DGGITQSPKYLFRKEGQNVTLSCEQNLNHDAMYWYRQDPGQGLRLIYYSQIVNDFQKGDIAEGYSVSREKKESFPLTVTSAQKNPTAFYLCASRKSRQGNSPLHFGNGTRLTVT.

This chain joins TRBV5-1 and TRBJ2-5; 7 bases are shared with TRBD1. Trimming took 4 bases from V and 4 from J; bases not matched to a gene: 7. The CDR3 is 14 amino acids. The germline gives CDR1 SGHRS, CDR2 YFSETQ. The CDR3 loop is CASSPTQGRETQYF. CDR3 coding DNA: TGCGCCAGCAGCCCAACACAGGGGCGAGAGACCCAGTACTTC. Variable domain in full (rest from reference TRBV5-1 and TRBJ2-5): KAGVTQTPRYLIKTRGQQVTLSCSPISGHRSVSWYQQTPGQGLQFLFEYFSETQRNKGNFPGRFSGRQFSNSRSEMNVSTLELGDSALYLCASSPTQGRETQYFGPGTRLLVL.

The chain recombines TRBV6-4 with TRBJ2-3; TRBD2 matches at 12 bases. V trimming: 6 bases; J trimming: 3 bases; junction bases outside the gene matches: 4. Germline V gene data show CDR1 as MRHNA and CDR2 as SNTAGT. CDR3 length: 15 residues. DNA of the CDR3: TGTGCCAGCAGCACCGGGACTAGCGGGACAGATACGCAGTATTTT. Translation: CASSTGTSGTDTQYF.

This sequence joins TRBV18 and TRBJ2-2; 8 bases align to TRBD2. Germline V gene data show CDR1 as KGHSH and CDR2 as LQKENI. The CDR3 runs to 15 residues. The trim removed 3 bases at V and 7 bases at J, leaving 7 bases unmatched. CDR3 in DNA: TGTGCCAGCTCACCCCTGTCGGGGGGGGACGGGGAGCTGTTTTTT. Translation: CASSPLSGGDGELFF.

The chain employs TRBV14 and TRBJ2-7, with 12 bases lining up with TRBD1. V lost 3 bases and J lost 4; bases outside the gene matches: 22. The CDR3 is 21 residues long. Germline CDR1 is SGHDN and CDR2 is FVKESK. The CDR3 protein is CASSQGTGGSRPQMSRYEQYF. DNA for the CDR3: TGTGCCAGCAGCCAGGGGACAGGGGGCTCTCGCCCCCAAATGTCCCGTTACGAGCAGTACTTC.

This chain connects TRBV14 to TRBJ1-4; no clear D gene. V lost 0 bases and J 4 bases, leaving 15 bases between the germline ends. The germline V gene encodes CDR1 SGHDN and CDR2 FVKESK. The CDR3 loop spans 17 amino acids. The chain's CDR3 is CASSQDVLPAGNEKLFF. The DNA for the CDR3 is TGTGCCAGCAGCCAAGACGTCCTTCCGGCGGGTAATGAAAAACTGTTTTTT.

The V gene is TRBV28, the J gene TRBJ1-2, with 7 bases identical to TRBD1. Germline V CDR1 and CDR2: MDHEN, SYDVKM. This CDR3 contains 14 residues. V dropped 2 bases and J dropped 6; count of bases not matched to a gene: 6. The CDR3 DNA follows: TGTGCCAGCAGTTTACTTAAGGGGGCCAATGGCTACACCTTC. It yields the protein CASSLLKGANGYTF.

J is TRBJ1-5 and V is TRBV27; D gene unclear. CDR1 is MNHEY, CDR2 SMNVEV, per germline (reference sequence). The CDR3 spans 14 residues. V was clipped by 5 bases and J by 6 bases, with 14 bases between them. CDR3 loop: CASSPLSGSQPQHF. As DNA, the CDR3 is TGTGCCAGCAGTCCACTTTCGGGAAGTCAGCCCCAGCATTTT.

J is TRBJ2-1 and V is TRBV11-1; 12 positions agree with TRBD2. The CDR3 totals 13 residues. J was trimmed by 10 bases and V by 3 bases; bases with no gene match: 1. Per the germline V gene, CDR1 is SGHAT and CDR2 is FQDESV (reference sequence). Here the CDR3 reads CASSFGLAGEQFF. The CDR3 DNA reads as TGTGCCAGCAGCTTCGGACTAGCGGGGGAGCAGTTCTTC. Filled out from reference TRBV11-1 and TRBJ2-1, the complete variable domain reads EAEVAQSPRYKITEKSQAVAFWCDPISGHATLYWYRQILGQGPELLVQFQDESVVDDSQLPKDRFSAERLKGVDSTLKIQPAELGDSAMYLCASSFGLAGEQFFGPGTRLTVL.

This chain uses TRBV11-3 with TRBJ1-1, with 8 bases identical to TRBD1. The CDR3 covers 16 residues. Germline CDR1 and CDR2: SGHNT and YENEEA. The J segment lost 5 bases and the V segment lost 1 base, leaving 9 bases of the junction unmatched. CDR3 sequence reads: CASSLGSTGGVTEAFF. CDR3 in DNA: TGTGCCAGCAGCTTAGGTTCTACAGGGGGAGTGACTGAAGCTTTCTTT. The complete variable domain, with remaining parts taken from reference TRBV11-3 and TRBJ1-1, reads EAGVVQSPRYKIIEKKQPVAFWCNPISGHNTLYWYLQNLGQGPELLIRYENEEAVDDSQLPKDRFSAERLKGVDSTLKIQPAELGDSAVYLCASSLGSTGGVTEAFFGQGTRLTVV.